This note documents a single T cell receptor beta chain sequence. This clone occurred a few times. Its cognate antigen has yet to be identified. No base qualities exist here, and no much larger clone lies one base off it. The cohort comprised 670 or so healthy bone marrow donors. At the time of sampling, all cohort members were nominally healthy, though unrecorded immune exposures were likely present. The donor tested CMV seropositive and was one of the 289 seropositive cohort members. A peripheral blood sample was collected from each donor, and TCR beta sequencing was performed on peripheral blood mononuclear cells. The Qiagen DNeasy Blood Extraction Kit was used to extract genomic DNA from the blood cell samples. The data originate from a study of cytomegalovirus exposure and HLA in healthy donors (dated by TCRdb to between 2016 and 2019). Study-level background: An earlier analysis of some 600 of the donors reported 276 Gb of sequence data and around 120 million unique TCR beta sequences obtained from roughly 180 million T cells. An early release that covered several hundred HLA-typed donors contained approximately 300 gigabases of sequencing data and 85 million to 100 million unique TCR sequences. Of the roughly 400 genotyped donors, 81% were placed in the genetic ancestry cluster associated with self-reported Caucasian donors. The aim of the study was to test whether cataloging public T cell receptors could identify signatures of past pathogen exposure. The study profiled the T cell repertoires of 500 to 800 subjects by immunosequencing and related them to cytomegalovirus serostatus. Along with the approximately 650-subject first cohort, a separate validation cohort of over a hundred different subjects was used. The study combined high-throughput TCR immunosequencing, statistical association of individual TCRs with disease status, and machine learning to predict cytomegalovirus infection status. A later analysis re-examined previously published TCR beta repertoires from about 670 donors and added high-resolution HLA genotyping to investigate patterns of TCR occurrence. In the later analysis, no new phenotypic data were used to find candidate immune exposures; instead, reliance was placed on TCR beta sequences and their occurrence across donors. In an earlier analysis of several hundred of the donors, high-throughput TCR beta sequencing was used to judge whether each TCR beta V gene segment behaved as functional or pseudogenic. Alongside the repertoire data, information on donor age, sex, ethnicity and CMV serostatus was compiled. A later genetic analysis took genome-wide SNP genotypes for 398 of the 666 donors and used that subset as a discovery cohort. All discovery cohort repertoires had been generated on a single sequencing platform. HLA typing covered class I and class II loci at four-digit resolution. Typing coverage differed by locus: A, B, C, DRB1 and DQB1 were typed in about 629-640 donors, DQA1 in 522, DPA1 in around 610, and DPB1 in just under 480. Several DR-DQ haplotypes were treated as single units for association and clustering because of strong linkage in the cohort. On average, 235,054 unique TCR beta nucleotide sequences were sequenced per donor among roughly 430 genotyped donors of the cohort, with about 17% of those sequences being non-productive. The paper's findings and limits, for the study overall: A later genetic analysis reported fewer N-insertions in productive TCRs among donors in an Asian-associated ancestry cluster than the roughly 700-donor mean. Roughly uniform sequencing depth across donors was assumed in presence/absence analyses, although this assumption may not hold. Strong co-occurrence of HLA alleles, especially DR and DQ, made assigning TCR associations to individual alleles difficult. A total of 164 TCR beta chains were listed by the study as associated with cytomegalovirus. According to a later analysis, most CMV-associated TCR beta chains appeared to be HLA-restricted, and the HLA associations seemed to be driven largely by CMV exposure. Correlated functional status among segregating V segments might reflect linkage disequilibrium, but an unknown experimental factor could not be ruled out. Several of the top co-occurrence clusters appeared to be linked to parvovirus B19, influenza, CMV and Epstein-Barr virus, according to a later analysis. It was suggested by the authors that the approach could potentially be generalized to other disease states and immunological phenotypes. In vitro tests confirmed that a few of the cytomegalovirus-associated TCR beta chains recognize cytomegalovirus antigens. The only immune exposure information available for the cohort was CMV serostatus. Because counts were too low, seventeen rarely observed V segments, including chromosome 9 orphons, were excluded from the earlier analysis of some 540 of the donors. In an earlier analysis of 500 to 650 of the donors, most TCR beta V segments appeared in productive rearrangements about 87% or about 30% of the time, broadly matching IMGT annotations. Because the 87-base-pair reads could not distinguish some IMGT-functional V segments, including TRBV6-2 and TRBV6-3, those segments were excluded. The sequencing pipeline was judged likely to have produced a cluster of highly shared sequence variants as a technical artifact. In both the original and validation cohorts, the classifier was reported to diagnose cytomegalovirus status with high specificity and sensitivity. According to a later analysis, TCR association rates differed among HLA loci, with DRB1 alleles showing the most associated TCRs and HLA-C alleles showing the fewest. The cohort was sequenced for TCR beta chains only, and without alpha or paired-chain data the features that could be detected were limited. In a later analysis, HLA-associated TCR beta chains were found to be more clonally expanded and to have lower generation probabilities than equally common non-associated chains. At a false discovery rate of 0.05, a later analysis linked 16,951 TCR beta sequences to specific HLA alleles. A later genetic analysis associated a missense DCLRE1C variant with V-gene and J-gene trimming of TCR beta chains, and an independent cohort replicated the association. Across donors, most TCR sequences were observed very rarely, whereas some public TCRs were present in many individuals. A further reported finding was that TCR beta sequences accurately predicted the HLA-A and HLA-B alleles for most subjects in the first cohort. Because HLA typing was unavailable for some donors at each locus, only the typed subset was used in association tests.

CDR1 SGHKS and CDR2 YYEKEE were looked up in the germline V gene (reference sequence). Taken from cysteine to phenylalanine, the CDR3 has 15 residues. The entry retains the CDR3 DNA only, 45 bases that are in frame from base 1. The trim is 3 bases for V and 0 bases for J, with a gap of 12 bases between the germline ends. Library creation used the immunoSEQ multiplex PCR assay. The multiplex PCR relied on a mix of 60 forward primers for TCR Vbeta segments and 13 reverse primers for TCR Jbeta segments. The CDR3 region of rearranged TCR beta genes was amplified from genomic DNA by a multiplex PCR assay. The amplified TCR beta libraries were sequenced on the Illumina HiSeq System as 87-base-pair reads. In the source study's methods: A later analysis counted about 76 million unique TCR beta chains across the 670 or so repertoires, and 10 million to 12 million of these chains were shared by at least two donors. Raw reads were error-corrected and collapsed into unique sequences by a nearest-neighbor algorithm in which closely related sequences were merged to remove PCR and sequencing errors. Alignment of CDR3 sequences to IMGT reference sequences was used to assign V, D and J gene segments. For a sequence to be retained, at least a six-nucleotide match to both a V gene segment and a J gene segment was required. Rearrangements were called productive when the CDR3 lacked stop codons and stayed in frame with V and J; all others were non-productive. Following IMGT convention, CDR3 was defined as the stretch from the second conserved V-encoded cysteine to the conserved J-encoded phenylalanine. In an earlier analysis of more than 550 of the donors, sequences lacking an unambiguous match to a single V gene segment were excluded. An earlier analysis of fewer than 750 of the donors classified V segments as functional when productive rearrangements were above 56.7% and as segregating when the standard deviation between donors was above 5%. To diagnose cytomegalovirus status from the catalog of TCR beta chain sequences, a statistical classification framework was built. In a later analysis, TCR nucleotide sequences were compared against IMGT/GENE-DB human TR gene sequences so that V and J genes could be assigned. A later analysis assigned CDR3 sequences and most-parsimonious VDJ recombination scenarios with the TCRdist pipeline. A later analysis defined each TCR beta chain by its CDR3 amino acid sequence plus V-gene family, and excluded reads lacking a unique V-gene family. A later analysis removed roughly 590 highly shared, low-generation-probability nucleotide sequences to deal with suspected cross-contamination and a sequencing artifact. In a later analysis, a clonal expansion index was calculated for each public chain from normalized within-repertoire ranks of inferred template counts. In a later analysis, generation probabilities were computed with a VDJ recombination model fitted to out-of-frame rearrangements, and the resulting probabilities were checked against IGoR. Hypergeometric tests were used in a later analysis to score TCR-TCR, TCR-HLA and TCR-CMV co-occurrence, with a repertoire-size bias correction applied to the TCR pairs. To estimate false discovery rates, a later analysis permuted the HLA or CMV assignments 20 times. In a later analysis, co-occurring TCRs were grouped using DBSCAN, and TCRdist sequence similarity was added for clustering within HLA-allele-positive subsets. Co-occurrence clustering excluded repertoires with fewer than 30,000 or more than 120,000 public chains, plus five with anomalous nucleotide sharing. In its TCRdb copy, this immuneACCESS table keeps in-frame sequences only and misses some clones. Where compared with another copy, unresolved V genes explain less than half of these, and the others have no known cause. The DNA was the basis for D and trimming; V, J and clone size are from that table. The sample includes 110,000 or so clones, with 65% to 85% observed a single time. The ten largest clones capture about 5% of the sample.

The rearranged segments are TRBV5-5 and TRBJ1-2; matching of 6 bases hints at TRBD1 as the D gene. The clonotype comes from a woman in her thirties in good health and CMV-seropositive. Source material: PBMCs. The CDR3 region reads CASSYGQNSNYGYTF. The DNA sequence is given as TGTGCCAGCAGCTACGGACAGAACTCTAACTATGGCTACACCTTC.